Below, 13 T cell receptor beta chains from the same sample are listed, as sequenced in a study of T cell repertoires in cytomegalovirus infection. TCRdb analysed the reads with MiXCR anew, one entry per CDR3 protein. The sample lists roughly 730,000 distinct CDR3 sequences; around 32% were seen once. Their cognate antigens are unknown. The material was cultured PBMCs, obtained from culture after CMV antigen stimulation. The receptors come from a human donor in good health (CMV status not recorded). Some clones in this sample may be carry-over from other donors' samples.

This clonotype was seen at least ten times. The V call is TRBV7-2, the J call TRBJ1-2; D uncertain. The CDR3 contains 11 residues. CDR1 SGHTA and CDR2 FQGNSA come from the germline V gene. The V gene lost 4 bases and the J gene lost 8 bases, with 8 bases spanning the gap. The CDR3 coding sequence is TGTGCCAGCAGCTCCCCCCGGGGCTACACCTTC. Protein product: CASSSPRGYTF.

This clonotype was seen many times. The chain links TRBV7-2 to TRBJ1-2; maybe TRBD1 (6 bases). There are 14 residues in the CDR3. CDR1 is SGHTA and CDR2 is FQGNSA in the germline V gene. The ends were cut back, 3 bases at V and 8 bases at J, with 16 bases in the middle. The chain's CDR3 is CASSLDTGWRGYTF. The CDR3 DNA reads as TGTGCCAGCAGCTTGGACACAGGGTGGAGGGGCTACACCTTC.

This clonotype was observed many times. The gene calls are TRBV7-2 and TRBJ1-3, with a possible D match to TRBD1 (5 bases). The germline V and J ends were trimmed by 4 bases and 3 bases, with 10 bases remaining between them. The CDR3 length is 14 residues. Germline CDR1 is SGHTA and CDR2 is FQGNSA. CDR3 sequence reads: CASSSNGGGNTIYF. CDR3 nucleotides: TGTGCCAGCAGCTCTAACGGGGGTGGAAACACCATATATTTT.

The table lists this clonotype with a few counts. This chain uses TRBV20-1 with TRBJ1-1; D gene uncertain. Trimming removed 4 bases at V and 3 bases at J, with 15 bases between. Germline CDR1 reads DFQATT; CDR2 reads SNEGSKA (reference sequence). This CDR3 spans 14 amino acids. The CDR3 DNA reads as TGCAGTGCTACCGCATCCATTGGGGACACTGAAGCTTTCTTT. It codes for CSATASIGDTEAFF.

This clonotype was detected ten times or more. The CDR3 nucleotides read TGTGCCAGCGCCCCTCAGGGATTTTTTCCCTACGAGCAGTACTTC. This translates into CASAPQGFFPYEQYF. The rearrangement joins TRBV7-2 to TRBJ2-7; tentatively, D is TRBD1 (5 bases). CDR3 length equals 15 residues. Between the trimmed V and J ends, which lost 8 bases and 2 bases, there was a span of 19 bases. Per the germline V gene, CDR1 is SGHTA and CDR2 is FQGNSA. Together with reference TRBV7-2 and TRBJ2-7, the CDR3 gives the full variable domain: GAGVSQSPSNKVTEKGKDVELRCDPISGHTALYWYRQSLGQGLEFLIYFQGNSAPDKSGLPSDRFSAERTGGSVSTLTIQRTQQEDSAVYLCASAPQGFFPYEQYFGPGTRLTVT.

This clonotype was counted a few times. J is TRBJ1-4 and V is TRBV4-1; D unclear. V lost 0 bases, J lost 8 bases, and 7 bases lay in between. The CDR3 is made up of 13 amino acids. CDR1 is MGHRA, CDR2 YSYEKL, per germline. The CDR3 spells CASSQDGWEKLFF. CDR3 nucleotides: TGCGCCAGCAGCCAAGATGGGTGGGAAAAACTGTTTTTT.

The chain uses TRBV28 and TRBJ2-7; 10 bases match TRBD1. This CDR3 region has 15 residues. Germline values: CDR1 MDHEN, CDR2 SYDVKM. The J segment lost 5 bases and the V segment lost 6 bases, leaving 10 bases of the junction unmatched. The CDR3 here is CASSWEGQGYHEQYF. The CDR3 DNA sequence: TGTGCCAGCAGCTGGGAGGGACAGGGGTACCACGAGCAGTACTTC.

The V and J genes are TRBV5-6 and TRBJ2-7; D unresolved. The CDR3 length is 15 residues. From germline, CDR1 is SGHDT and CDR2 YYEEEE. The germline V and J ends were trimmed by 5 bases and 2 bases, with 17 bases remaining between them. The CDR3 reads CASRSSLRAPYEQYF. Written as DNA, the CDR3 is TGTGCCAGCAGATCCAGCCTTAGGGCCCCCTACGAGCAGTACTTC.

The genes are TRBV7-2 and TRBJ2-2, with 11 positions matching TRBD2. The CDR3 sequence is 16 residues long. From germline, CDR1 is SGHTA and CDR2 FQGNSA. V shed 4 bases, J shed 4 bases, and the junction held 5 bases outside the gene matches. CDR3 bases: TGTGCCAGCAGCTGGCGACTAGCGGGGATCACCGGGGAGCTGTTTTTT. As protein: CASSWRLAGITGELFF.

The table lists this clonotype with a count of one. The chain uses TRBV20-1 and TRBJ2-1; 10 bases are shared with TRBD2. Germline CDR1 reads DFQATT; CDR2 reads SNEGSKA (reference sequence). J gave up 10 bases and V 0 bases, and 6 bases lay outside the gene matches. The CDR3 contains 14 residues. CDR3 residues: CSARDSLAGVEQFF. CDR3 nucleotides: TGCAGTGCTAGAGATAGCCTAGCGGGAGTGGAGCAGTTCTTC.

Written as DNA, the CDR3 is TGTGCCAGCAGCTTAGCTCTACCGGGCGACAGGGGGCCGTTCATTCAGTACTTC. This encodes CASSLALPGDRGPFIQYF. This chain joins TRBV7-8 and TRBJ2-4; TRBD1 matches 10 bases. Germline V gene lookup returns CDR1 SGHVS and CDR2 FQNEAQ. CDR3 size: 18 residues. V shed 0 bases, J shed 9 bases, and the junction held 14 bases outside the gene matches.

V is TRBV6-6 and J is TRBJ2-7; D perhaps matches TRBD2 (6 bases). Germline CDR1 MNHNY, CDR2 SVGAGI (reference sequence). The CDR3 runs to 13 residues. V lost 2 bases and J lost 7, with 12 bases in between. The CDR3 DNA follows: TGTGCCAGCAGTTACGCGGGGTTAGCTGAGCAGTACTTC. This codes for CASSYAGLAEQYF.

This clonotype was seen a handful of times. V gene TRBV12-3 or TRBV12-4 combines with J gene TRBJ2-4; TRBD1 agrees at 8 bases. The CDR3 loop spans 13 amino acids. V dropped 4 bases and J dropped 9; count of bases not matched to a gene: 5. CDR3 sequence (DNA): TGTGCCAGCAGTTCCCAGGGGGCGGCCATTCAGTACTTC. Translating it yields CASSSQGAAIQYF.